The 31 T cell receptor beta chains given below trace back to one sample, sequenced in a study of cytomegalovirus exposure and HLA in healthy donors. The PCR was carried out with 60 Vbeta primers and 13 Jbeta primers. This table comes from immunoSEQ multiplex PCR, and its TCRdb copy is limited to in-frame clones, with some not included. The table includes more than 110,000 clones, roughly 76% detected once. Sequences were obtained from PBMCs. These receptors all stem from a woman aged 40 to 55 in good health and CMV-seronegative.

The V call is TRBV7-9, the J call TRBJ2-1, with a weak D call TRBD2 (7 bases). V was pared by 8 bases and J by 0 bases, with 14 bases between. The CDR3 totals 15 residues. Germline lookup yields CDR1 SEHNR and CDR2 FQNEAQ (reference sequence). The CDR3 sequence: CASQRGGSSYNEQFF. The DNA for the CDR3 is TGTGCCAGCCAGAGGGGGGGGAGCTCCTACAATGAGCAGTTCTTC.

The V gene is TRBV15, the J gene TRBJ1-5, with TRBD1 matching 9 bases. With 4 bases clipped from V and 4 bases from J, the junction kept 5 bases outside the gene matches. Germline V lookup: CDR1 LNHNV, CDR2 YYDKDF (reference sequence). The CDR3 totals 15 residues. The chain's CDR3 is CATSTDRGLNQPQHF. The CDR3 coding sequence is TGTGCCACCAGCACGGACAGGGGATTAAATCAGCCCCAGCATTTT.

The chain combines TRBV4-1 with TRBJ1-4; 10 nucleotides match TRBD1. This CDR3 has 15 residues. Per germline, CDR1 MGHRA and CDR2 YSYEKL. Trimming cost V 0 bases and J 6 bases; bases outside gene matches: 1. The CDR3 DNA follows: TGCGCCAGCAGCCAAGAAGGGACAGGGGATGAAAAACTGTTTTTT. Its protein is CASSQEGTGDEKLFF.

The chain uses TRBV4-2 and TRBJ1-5; D ambiguous. Trimming took 1 base from V and 0 from J, leaving 10 bases between them. CDR1 and CDR2 (germline): LGHNA, YNFKEQ. The CDR3 is 16 amino acids. DNA for the CDR3: TGTGCCAGCAGCCAAGGAAGAGGTAATAGCAATCAGCCCCAGCATTTT. It is translated as CASSQGRGNSNQPQHF.

The count of this clone is one. This rearrangement joins TRBV6-6 to TRBJ1-1, with a possible D match to TRBD1 (6 bases). The V gene lost 0 bases and the J gene lost 4 bases, with 6 bases spanning the gap. This CDR3 is 13 amino acids long. Germline assignment: CDR1 MNHNY and CDR2 SVGAGI (reference sequence). The CDR3 region is CASSYSTGTEAFF. In nucleotides, the CDR3 is TGTGCCAGCAGTTACTCGACAGGCACTGAAGCTTTCTTT.

The chain joins TRBV19 to TRBJ2-2, with TRBD2 matching over 14 bases. Germline CDR1 and CDR2: LNHDA and SQIVND (reference sequence). V lost 5 bases and J lost 1; bases outside the gene matches: 6. The CDR3 length is 18 residues. CDR3 bases: TGTGCCAGTAGTCCCCGACTAGCGGGGGGGCAGAACACCGGGGAGCTGTTTTTT. As protein: CASSPRLAGGQNTGELFF. Together with reference TRBV19 and TRBJ2-2, the CDR3 gives the full variable domain: DGGITQSPKYLFRKEGQNVTLSCEQNLNHDAMYWYRQDPGQGLRLIYYSQIVNDFQKGDIAEGYSVSREKKESFPLTVTSAQKNPTAFYLCASSPRLAGGQNTGELFFGEGSRLTVL.

This sequence joins TRBV2 and TRBJ2-7, with TRBD2 as a possible D gene (6 bases). Germline V gene sequence: CDR1 SNHLY, CDR2 FYNNEI. This CDR3 comprises 13 residues. Trimming cost V 6 bases and J 7 bases, with 16 bases left between them. The CDR3 is CASSRDSPGEQYF. CDR3 DNA sequence: TGTGCCAGCAGCAGGGACTCCCCGGGGGAGCAGTACTTC.

CDR3 sequence: CASSPSDTDTQYF. CDR3 nucleotide sequence: TGTGCCAGCTCACCAAGCGACACAGATACGCAGTATTTT. The chain is built from TRBV18 and TRBJ2-3; D call uncertain. CDR1 is KGHSH and CDR2 is LQKENI in the germline V gene. Trimming took off 2 bases at V and 2 bases at J, with 5 bases between the two ends. The CDR3 loop spans 13 amino acids.

This sequence joins TRBV27 and TRBJ2-5; TRBD1 might be the D (5 bases). Germline CDR1 reads MNHEY; CDR2 reads SMNVEV (reference sequence). V lost 5 bases, J lost 4 bases, and 14 bases lay in between. The CDR3 is made up of 14 amino acids. DNA of the CDR3: TGTGCCAGCAGTCCCACCTTTAGGGGAGAGACCCAGTACTTC. Its translation is CASSPTFRGETQYF.

The V call is TRBV5-1, the J call TRBJ2-1; 9 bases line up with TRBD1. J was trimmed by 4 bases and V by 4 bases; bases with no gene match: 6. Per the germline V gene, CDR1 is SGHRS and CDR2 is YFSETQ. The length of the CDR3 is 15 residues. CDR3 sequence reads: CASSPGDRDYNEQFF. CDR3 DNA: TGCGCCAGCAGCCCGGGGGACAGGGATTACAATGAGCAGTTCTTC.

This rearrangement joins TRBV6-5 to TRBJ2-5, with 7 bases matching TRBD1. The tail of the sequence fits TRBJ2-7 better, so the J call may be wrong. The germline CDR1 and CDR2 sequences are MNHEY and SVGAGI. This CDR3 is built from 16 residues. In nucleotides, the CDR3 is TGTGCCAGCAGTTCACGATTGGGACAGAGGCTCTACGAGCAGTACTTC. As protein: CASSSRLGQRLYEQYF.

This clone has only a few counts. The chain links TRBV4-1 to TRBJ1-5; 10 bases are shared with TRBD1. This CDR3 has 16 residues. V gave up 4 bases and J gave up 6 bases; unmatched junction bases: 9. The V gene's germline CDR1 is MGHRA and CDR2 YSYEKL. CDR3 nucleotide sequence: TGCGCCAGCAGCCTATCCGGGACAGGGGCGGGTCAGCCCCAGCATTTT. Protein: CASSLSGTGAGQPQHF.

The rearrangement uses TRBV7-8 and TRBJ1-1; the D is unclear. CDR3 length equals 18 residues. V was clipped by 0 bases and J by 0 bases, with 17 bases between them. The germline CDR1 and CDR2 sequences are SGHVS and FQNEAQ. CDR3 sequence (DNA): TGTGCCAGCAGCTTAGCGTGGTATGGTGAGGGAATGAACACTGAAGCTTTCTTT. Its translation: CASSLAWYGEGMNTEAFF.

The chain is built from TRBV2 and TRBJ1-1; no clear D gene. With 4 bases removed from V and 1 base from J, the gap between germline ends came to 7 bases. From germline, CDR1 is SNHLY and CDR2 FYNNEI. CDR3 size: 13 residues. DNA of the CDR3: TGTGCCAGCAGTGCCTCCGGGAACACTGAAGCTTTCTTT. Its protein product is CASSASGNTEAFF.

The chain uses TRBV11-2 and TRBJ2-2; the D gene is possibly TRBD2 (5 bases). Germline CDR1 SGHAT, CDR2 FQNNGV. Trimming left V 4 bases short and J 5 bases short, with 11 bases between. The CDR3 spans 14 residues. CDR3 in amino acids: CASSSQRVTGELFF. CDR3 sequence (DNA): TGTGCCAGCAGCTCTCAGAGGGTAACCGGGGAGCTGTTTTTT.

V is TRBV11-2 and J is TRBJ2-2; D is unclear. Trimming removed 3 bases at V and 6 bases at J, with 8 bases between. The CDR3 sequence is 13 residues long. The V gene's germline CDR1 is SGHAT and CDR2 FQNNGV. The CDR3 DNA follows: TGTGCCAGCAGCTTTGTCGGTTCCGGGGAGCTGTTTTTT. It yields the protein CASSFVGSGELFF.

J is TRBJ2-1 and V is TRBV7-2, with a tentative D call TRBD2 (5 bases). This CDR3 has 14 residues. CDR1 and CDR2 (germline): SGHTA, FQGNSA. Trimming took 7 bases from V and 3 from J, leaving 13 bases between them. CDR3 region: CASTRSGIYNEQFF. The CDR3 DNA is TGTGCCAGCACACGATCCGGGATCTACAATGAGCAGTTCTTC.

This chain joins TRBV14 and TRBJ2-5; 9 positions match TRBD2. Germline V gene data show CDR1 as SGHDN and CDR2 as FVKESK. This CDR3 is built from 16 residues. The V gene end was trimmed by 3 bases and the J gene end by 4 bases; junction bases not matched to a gene: 9. DNA of the CDR3: TGTGCCAGCAGCCACTTAGCGGGGGCCGTGGGAGAGACCCAGTACTTC. Protein: CASSHLAGAVGETQYF.

V is TRBV5-1 and J is TRBJ1-5, with 7 bases that match TRBD1. J was trimmed by 4 bases and V by 3 bases; bases with no gene match: 10. In germline, CDR1 is SGHRS, CDR2 YFSETQ. This CDR3 comprises 16 residues. The CDR3 is CASSSPGTEKNQPQHF. The CDR3 DNA is TGCGCCAGCAGCTCCCCCGGGACAGAAAAAAATCAGCCCCAGCATTTT.

The rearrangement joins TRBV10-2 to TRBJ2-3, with D perhaps TRBD1 (6 bases). The CDR3 contains 15 residues. CDR1 and CDR2 from the germline V gene are WSHSY and SAAADI. Trimming removed 6 bases at V and 6 bases at J, with 19 bases between. CDR3 coding DNA: TGCGCCAGCAGCCCCCTCTCAGGGGCAGGCGATACGCAGTATTTT. Its protein product is CASSPLSGAGDTQYF.

The chain links TRBV7-6 to TRBJ2-5, with TRBD2 identical over 8 bases. V shed 0 bases, J shed 5 bases, and the junction held 5 bases outside the gene matches. Germline assignment: CDR1 SGHVS and CDR2 FNYEAQ. The CDR3 has 15 amino acids. The CDR3 sequence: CASSLAAGGFETQYF. DNA of the CDR3: TGTGCCAGCAGCTTAGCGGCGGGGGGATTCGAGACCCAGTACTTC.

This chain uses TRBV4-1 with TRBJ1-6; possible D gene TRBD1, 5 bases. CDR1 is MGHRA and CDR2 is YSYEKL in the germline V gene. V shed 0 bases and J shed 5 bases, with 8 bases lying between them. This CDR3 has 15 residues. The CDR3 region has the DNA TGCGCCAGCAGCCAAGAGGCAGGGAATAATTCACCCCTCCACTTT. Its protein product is CASSQEAGNNSPLHF.

This chain links TRBV6-1 with TRBJ2-5; TRBD2 matches 8 bases. Germline CDR1 MNHNS, CDR2 SASEGT. Trimming removed 7 bases from V and 3 bases from J; junction bases left unmatched: 7. CDR3 length: 14 residues. The CDR3 is CASTSGTSEETQYF. In DNA, the CDR3 is TGTGCCAGCACCTCCGGGACTAGTGAAGAGACCCAGTACTTC.

The genes are TRBV2 and TRBJ2-1, with 9 bases aligning to TRBD1. This CDR3 is 14 amino acids long. Trimming took 8 bases from V and 8 from J; bases not matched to a gene: 10. Germline V gene sequence: CDR1 SNHLY, CDR2 FYNNEI. CDR3 bases: TGTGCCAGCTCAGGACAGGGGCCTTTGGATGAGCAGTTCTTC. This encodes CASSGQGPLDEQFF.

The rearrangement joins TRBV5-6 to TRBJ2-1, with 11 bases identical to TRBD1. This CDR3 comprises 14 residues. Germline lookup yields CDR1 SGHDT and CDR2 YYEEEE. With 4 bases clipped from V and 12 bases from J, the junction kept 9 bases outside the gene matches. This CDR3 is CASSGQGAGGMQFF. DNA for the CDR3: TGTGCCAGCAGCGGACAGGGGGCGGGGGGAATGCAGTTCTTC.

The V gene is TRBV11-2, the J gene TRBJ2-1, with D uncertain. In germline, CDR1 is SGHAT, CDR2 FQNNGV. Trimming pared 0 bases from V and 3 bases from J, leaving 6 bases between. The CDR3 spans 14 residues. The CDR3 region is CASSLDGSYNEQFF. CDR3 coding DNA: TGTGCCAGCAGCTTAGATGGTAGCTACAATGAGCAGTTCTTC.

The rearrangement links TRBV28 to TRBJ1-5, with 8 bases fitting TRBD1. The V and J ends lost 5 bases and 2 bases, in that order; junction bases with no gene match: 5. This CDR3 has 15 residues. CDR1 and CDR2 (germline): MDHEN, SYDVKM. The CDR3 sequence: CASSPTTGGNQPQHF. The CDR3 nucleotides are TGTGCCAGCAGTCCCACGACAGGGGGCAATCAGCCCCAGCATTTT.

The chain uses TRBV18 and TRBJ2-5; tentative D call: TRBD1 (6 bases). The ends were cut back, 5 bases at V and 2 bases at J, with 9 bases in the middle. This CDR3 spans 13 amino acids. Germline loops: CDR1 KGHSH, CDR2 LQKENI. The CDR3 spells CASSGTTQETQYF. The DNA of the CDR3 is TGTGCCAGCTCAGGGACAACACAAGAGACCCAGTACTTC.

The rearrangement links TRBV29-1 to TRBJ2-1, with D uncertain. CDR1 and CDR2 from the germline V gene are SQVTM and ANQGSEA. The CDR3 length is 13 residues. Trimming took 2 bases from V and 4 from J, leaving 9 bases between them. The CDR3 coding sequence is TGCAGCGTTGAAAGTCAGTCTTACAATGAGCAGTTCTTC. Amino acid sequence: CSVESQSYNEQFF.

This chain links TRBV5-1 with TRBJ1-4; 10 nucleotides agree with TRBD1. Germline CDR1 SGHRS, CDR2 YFSETQ. V lost 0 bases to trimming and J lost 8 bases; unmatched junction nucleotides: 7. There are 16 residues in the CDR3. CDR3 region: CASSLGQGAAREKLFF. CDR3 coding DNA: TGCGCCAGCAGCTTGGGACAGGGGGCAGCAAGGGAAAAACTGTTTTTT.

This rearrangement joins TRBV5-1 to TRBJ2-2; 9 positions agree with TRBD2. In germline, CDR1 is SGHRS, CDR2 YFSETQ. The CDR3 has 17 residues. The trim removed 2 bases at V and 4 bases at J, leaving 9 bases unmatched. The CDR3 sequence: CASSLGSGGVGTGELFF. For the CDR3, the DNA is TGCGCCAGCAGCTTAGGTAGCGGGGGTGTCGGCACCGGGGAGCTGTTTTTT.